This T cell receptor beta chain came from a study of blood T cell repertoires in COVID-19. Per the authors' pipeline: Scientists estimated how many nucleated cells there were by amplifying reference gene primers. Using immunoSEQ multiplex PCR, the repertoire was profiled, and TCRdb retains in-frame clones only, with some absent. That table gives V, J and clone size, and the DNA gave D and trimming. The repertoire has approximately 160,000 clones, 60% to 85% of them found once; the top ten carry 2.5% to 3%. This TCR came from a man in his 70s with acute or convalescent COVID-19. The material sequenced was peripheral blood.

CDR3 bases: TGTGCCAGCTCACCGCCCAGCAGGGGTCGGAAGACTGAAGCTTTCTTT. It codes for CASSPPSRGRKTEAFF. The gene calls are TRBV18 and TRBJ1-1; possibly TRBD1 for D (6 bases). V lost 3 bases and J lost 5, with 19 bases in between. This CDR3 spans 16 amino acids. CDR1 is KGHSH, CDR2 LQKENI, per germline. Based on the CDR3 plus reference TRBV18 and TRBJ1-1, the full variable domain is NAGVMQNPRHLVRRRGQEARLRCSPMKGHSHVYWYRQLPEEGLKFMVYLQKENIIDESGMPKERFSAEFPKEGPSILRIQQVVRGDSAAYFCASSPPSRGRKTEAFFGQGTRLTVV.